Listed here are 5 T cell receptor beta chains from one sample, sequenced in a study of blood T cell repertoires in COVID-19. Sequencing was performed with immunoSEQ multiplex PCR; in TCRdb, only in-frame clones are kept and a portion is missing. The sample contains 250,000 to 350,000 clones, about 88% of which appear only once. Material for sequencing was PBMCs or T cells enriched from blood (not recorded which). The origin of the receptors is an older woman in a cohort exposed to, infected with or recovered from COVID-19 (not recorded which).

This sequence joins TRBV15 and TRBJ2-7, with D perhaps TRBD2 (6 bases). The CDR3 is 14 residues long. CDR1 is LNHNV, CDR2 YYDKDF, per germline (reference sequence). V was clipped by 1 base and J by 6 bases, with 13 bases between them. CDR3 nucleotide sequence: TGTGCCACCAGCAGAGGGAGGGGAATAGTCGAGCAGTACTTC. It yields the protein CATSRGRGIVEQYF.

This rearrangement joins TRBV27 to TRBJ2-1; no firm D call. In germline, CDR1 is MNHEY, CDR2 SMNVEV (reference sequence). Trimming cost V 4 bases and J 6 bases, with 19 bases left between them. CDR3 length equals 16 residues. CDR3 sequence: CASSSPPPLSVNEQFF. The CDR3 DNA follows: TGTGCCAGCAGTTCACCCCCTCCCTTAAGCGTCAATGAGCAGTTCTTC.

The chain has TRBV13 and TRBJ2-2, with 7 bases identical to TRBD2. The CDR3 totals 17 residues. From germline, CDR1 is PRHDT and CDR2 FYEKMQ (reference sequence). The V and J ends lost 11 bases and 2 bases, in that order; junction bases with no gene match: 17. The CDR3 region is CASRILSGTINTGELFF. CDR3 nucleotides: TGTGCCTCCCGAATTCTATCCGGGACTATTAACACCGGGGAGCTGTTTTTT. The full variable domain, its missing parts supplied by reference TRBV13 and TRBJ2-2, is AAGVIQSPRHLIKEKRETATLKCYPIPRHDTVYWYQQGPGQDPQFLISFYEKMQSDKGSIPDRFSAQQFSDYHSELNMSSLELGDSALYFCASRILSGTINTGELFFGEGSRLTVL.

The J gene is TRBJ1-1, the V gene TRBV19; the match to TRBD1 covers 11 bases. CDR1 LNHDA and CDR2 SQIVND come from the germline V gene (reference sequence). V lost 7 bases and J lost 2; bases outside the gene matches: 6. The CDR3 extends over 15 amino acids. This CDR3 reads CASKRTGGPNTEAFF. The CDR3 DNA sequence: TGTGCCAGTAAAAGGACAGGGGGCCCTAACACTGAAGCTTTCTTT.

The CDR3: CASSTADSSGNTIYF. As DNA, the CDR3 is TGTGCCAGCAGCACCGCGGACAGCTCTGGAAACACCATATATTTT. This chain uses TRBV7-9 with TRBJ1-3; tentatively, D is TRBD1 (6 bases). The CDR3 runs 15 residues. Germline CDR1 SEHNR, CDR2 FQNEAQ (reference sequence). V lost 5 bases to trimming and J lost 0 bases, with 11 bases between them.